Below, 27 T cell receptor beta chains from the same sample are listed, as sequenced in a study of blood T cell repertoires in COVID-19. Sequenced by immunoSEQ multiplex PCR; TCRdb stores in-frame clones only, minus some. The sample lists about 190,000 clones, roughly 84% occurring once. The sequenced sample consisted of PBMCs or T cells enriched from blood (not recorded which). The receptors were gathered from a young woman who had been exposed to COVID-19.

This chain joins TRBV11-3 and TRBJ2-2; TRBD1 matches 8 bases. Germline assignment: CDR1 SGHNT and CDR2 YENEEA. The J segment lost 6 bases and the V segment lost 7 bases, leaving 10 bases of the junction unmatched. This CDR3 region has 15 residues. CDR3 sequence: CASTAGGAKAGELFF. The DNA of the CDR3 is TGTGCCAGCACCGCAGGGGGCGCTAAGGCCGGGGAGCTGTTTTTT.

The chain recombines TRBV5-1 with TRBJ2-5; D unclear. This CDR3 has 13 amino acids. CDR1 is SGHRS, CDR2 YFSETQ, per germline. V was cut by 2 bases and J by 7 bases, with 12 bases left in between. The chain's CDR3 is CASSFELGGTQYF. CDR3 DNA: TGCGCCAGCAGCTTCGAGCTTGGCGGGACCCAGTACTTC.

The J gene is TRBJ2-1, the V gene TRBV4-1; 14 bases map to TRBD2. The V and J ends lost 8 bases and 0 bases, in that order; junction bases with no gene match: 12. Germline V gene sequence: CDR1 MGHRA, CDR2 YSYEKL. This CDR3 contains 19 residues. CDR3 sequence: CASRRGTSGGPSSYNEQFF. For the CDR3, the DNA is TGCGCCAGCCGAAGGGGGACTAGCGGGGGTCCCAGCTCCTACAATGAGCAGTTCTTC.

The V gene is TRBV5-4, the J gene TRBJ2-1; 7 positions match TRBD1. The germline V gene encodes CDR1 SGHNT and CDR2 YYREEE (reference sequence). This CDR3 contains 15 residues. Unmatched junction bases numbered 5, after V lost 0 bases and J lost 5 bases. The CDR3 DNA is TGTGCCAGCAGCTTGGGGACAGGTTCCCACAATGAGCAGTTCTTC. Amino acids: CASSLGTGSHNEQFF.

The V call is TRBV6-5, the J call TRBJ2-7; tentative D call: TRBD2 (6 bases). V dropped 6 bases and J dropped 7 bases, with 16 bases sitting between them. The CDR3 is 13 residues long. Germline CDR1 MNHEY, CDR2 SVGAGI. The CDR3 sequence is CASRETPAGEQYF. In DNA, the CDR3 is TGTGCCAGCAGGGAGACTCCGGCGGGGGAGCAGTACTTC.

This clone showed up just once. As DNA, the CDR3 is TGTGCCAGCAGCTTAGGAGGGGGACAGCGGGGGTATGGCTACACCTTC. Its protein is CASSLGGGQRGYGYTF. V usage is TRBV7-2 and J usage is TRBJ1-2; 7 bases are a match to TRBD1. Germline lookup yields CDR1 SGHTA and CDR2 FQGNSA. The CDR3 sequence is 16 residues long. The V segment lost 1 base and the J segment 5 bases; nucleotides outside the gene matches: 10.

The J gene is TRBJ2-5, the V gene TRBV4-1, with a tentative D call TRBD2 (6 bases). CDR3 length equals 16 residues. V shed 3 bases and J shed 2 bases, with 16 bases lying between them. Germline V gene lookup returns CDR1 MGHRA and CDR2 YSYEKL. In nucleotides, the CDR3 is TGCGCCAGCAGCCATCTAGGGAGGCATCAGCAAGAGACCCAGTACTTC. Translating gives CASSHLGRHQQETQYF.

The chain recombines TRBV27 with TRBJ1-3, with a weak D call TRBD1 (6 bases). There are 13 residues in the CDR3. Per germline, CDR1 MNHEY and CDR2 SMNVEV (reference sequence). The V and J ends lost 6 bases and 8 bases respectively, with 14 bases between them. CDR3: CASSPGVWDTIYF. CDR3 coding DNA: TGTGCCAGCAGCCCAGGGGTTTGGGACACCATATATTTT.

V gene TRBV30 combines with J gene TRBJ1-4, with D perhaps matching TRBD1 (6 bases). The CDR3 has 15 amino acids. In germline, CDR1 is GTSNPN, CDR2 SVGIG (reference sequence). Trimming removed 0 bases from V and 7 bases from J, with 15 bases in between. For the CDR3, the DNA is TGTGCCTGGAGTGTACCAGCAGGGGCCGGTGAAAAACTGTTTTTT. It is translated as CAWSVPAGAGEKLFF. Drawing the rest from reference TRBV30 and TRBJ1-4, the complete variable domain is SQTIHQWPATLVQPVGSPLSLECTVEGTSNPNLYWYRQAAGRGLQLLFYSVGIGQISSEVPQNLSASRPQDRQFILSSKKLLLSDSGFYLCAWSVPAGAGEKLFFGSGTQLSVL.

This chain connects TRBV9 to TRBJ1-2; TRBD1 is a possible D gene (5 bases). From germline, CDR1 is SGDLS and CDR2 YYNGEE. The CDR3 runs 14 residues. V shed 2 bases and J shed 1 base, with 9 bases lying between them. The CDR3 region is CASSVSGGNYGYTF. CDR3 bases: TGTGCCAGCAGCGTTTCCGGGGGTAACTATGGCTACACCTTC.

The J gene is TRBJ2-7, the V gene TRBV2, with D tentatively TRBD1 (6 bases). Per the germline V gene, CDR1 is SNHLY and CDR2 is FYNNEI. This CDR3 has 14 amino acids. Trimming removed 3 bases at V and 7 bases at J, with 16 bases between. In DNA, the CDR3 is TGTGCCAGCAGTGATCAGGGGCCGCCTCGGGAGCAGTACTTC. The encoded protein is CASSDQGPPREQYF.

The V call is TRBV9, the J call TRBJ2-7; 8 nucleotides line up with TRBD2. The J segment lost 3 bases and the V segment lost 0 bases, leaving 2 bases of the junction unmatched. Germline-derived CDR1 and CDR2 are SGDLS and YYNGEE. The CDR3 sequence is 14 residues long. CDR3 sequence reads: CASSVGTSGYEQYF. The CDR3 coding sequence is TGTGCCAGCAGCGTAGGAACTAGCGGCTACGAGCAGTACTTC.

This chain links TRBV5-4 with TRBJ2-7; 7 bases align to TRBD1. Germline CDR1 and CDR2: SGHNT and YYREEE (reference sequence). Trimming at V came to 2 bases and at J to 3 bases, leaving 11 bases not matched to a gene. The CDR3 spans 16 residues. The DNA of the CDR3 is TGTGCCAGCAGCTTTTATTTGACGGGGACAGACTACGAGCAGTACTTC. Amino acid sequence: CASSFYLTGTDYEQYF.

This sequence joins TRBV15 and TRBJ1-1, with 9 bases matching TRBD1. The CDR3 runs to 13 residues. CDR1 and CDR2 (germline): LNHNV, YYDKDF (reference sequence). The junction had 7 bases not matched to a gene; V was cut back by 3 bases and J by 11 bases. The CDR3 DNA follows: TGTGCCACCAGCAGTAAACAGGGGGCGGTGGCTTTCTTT. It translates to CATSSKQGAVAFF.

The chain has TRBV6-5 and TRBJ1-5; weak D call: TRBD1 (5 bases). Trimming stripped 4 bases from V and 5 bases from J, with 12 bases between. Germline CDR1 reads MNHEY; CDR2 reads SVGAGI. CDR3 length: 14 amino acids. This CDR3 is CASSSGIRHQPQHF. The CDR3 nucleotides read TGTGCCAGCAGTTCAGGGATTAGGCATCAGCCCCAGCATTTT.

The chain couples TRBV5-6 to TRBJ1-1; no clear D. Looked up from germline, CDR1 is SGHDT and CDR2 is YYEEEE. Trimming took off 0 bases at V and 2 bases at J, with 8 bases between the two ends. The CDR3 spans 14 residues. The DNA for the CDR3 is TGTGCCAGCAGCTTGGACGGGTCCAACACTGAAGCTTTCTTT. Amino acid sequence: CASSLDGSNTEAFF.

The chain links TRBV15 to TRBJ2-5; D remains unclear. CDR1 is LNHNV, CDR2 YYDKDF, per germline (reference sequence). This CDR3 is built from 15 residues. V was pared by 3 bases and J by 2 bases, with 13 bases between. The CDR3 coding sequence is TGTGCCACCAGCAGGTCCCGCGGTAATCAAGAGACCCAGTACTTC. Translating it yields CATSRSRGNQETQYF.

The genes are TRBV30 and TRBJ2-7; TRBD1 might be the D (6 bases). Trimming shortened V by 5 bases and J by 5 bases, and 10 bases separated the two germline ends. Looked up from germline, CDR1 is GTSNPN and CDR2 is SVGIG (reference sequence). CDR3 size: 11 residues. CDR3 sequence (DNA): TGTGCCTGGCATGACAGGCACGAGCAGTACTTC. Translating it yields CAWHDRHEQYF.

This clone was seen once. The rearrangement links TRBV9 to TRBJ1-1, with D perhaps matching TRBD1 (6 bases). Trimming took 1 base from V and 9 from J, leaving 22 bases between them. This CDR3 contains 16 residues. The germline gives CDR1 SGDLS, CDR2 YYNGEE. CDR3 nucleotides: TGTGCCAGCAGCGTATCGCCTACAGGGTCCTCCGGGAAAGCTTTCTTT. It specifies CASSVSPTGSSGKAFF.

This chain uses TRBV19 with TRBJ2-7; 10 positions match TRBD2. The CDR3 runs to 14 residues. CDR1 LNHDA and CDR2 SQIVND come from the germline V gene (reference sequence). The V segment lost 7 bases and the J segment 2 bases; nucleotides outside the gene matches: 5. The CDR3 DNA sequence: TGTGCCAGTAAAGCGGGGGGGTTAACCTACGAGCAGTACTTC. Its protein is CASKAGGLTYEQYF.

The chain recombines TRBV3-1 (or the pseudogene TRBV3-2) with TRBJ2-5, with D perhaps TRBD1 (6 bases). The CDR3 has 15 amino acids. Germline V gene data show CDR1 as LGHDT and CDR2 as YNNKEL (reference sequence). V lost 3 bases and J lost 1, with 12 bases in between. CDR3 sequence reads: CASSQGAHGQETQYF. In DNA, the CDR3 is TGTGCCAGCAGCCAGGGGGCCCACGGCCAAGAGACCCAGTACTTC.

The chain joins TRBV9 to TRBJ2-2, with D uncertain. This CDR3 is 15 amino acids long. Germline V gives CDR1 SGDLS, CDR2 YYNGEE. The germline V and J ends were trimmed by 0 bases and 5 bases, with 11 bases remaining between them. The CDR3 DNA reads TGTGCCAGCAGCGTAGGAGGTATGAAGACCGGGGAGCTGTTTTTT. This codes for CASSVGGMKTGELFF.

The chain uses TRBV15 and TRBJ1-6, with 9 nucleotides matching TRBD1. With V trimmed by 6 bases and J by 8 bases, 14 bases remained unmatched. The CDR3 has 17 residues. Germline V gives CDR1 LNHNV, CDR2 YYDKDF (reference sequence). The CDR3 spells CATRSTPGQGGHSPLHF. Written as DNA, the CDR3 is TGTGCCACCAGGAGCACACCGGGACAGGGTGGGCATTCACCCCTCCACTTT. The full variable domain, completed using reference TRBV15 and TRBJ1-6, is DAMVIQNPRYQVTQFGKPVTLSCSQTLNHNVMYWYQQKSSQAPKLLFHYYDKDFNNEADTPDNFQSRRPNTSFCFLDIRSPGLGDTAMYLCATRSTPGQGGHSPLHFGNGTRLTVT.

The chain employs TRBV21-1 and TRBJ1-3. TRBV21-1 is designated a pseudogene. CDR3 size: 18 residues. The CDR3: CASSTLPRGRESGNTIYF. CDR3 nucleotide sequence: TGTGCCAGCAGCACCTTGCCTAGGGGGAGGGAGTCTGGAAACACCATATATTTT.

This clone is a singleton in its sample. The V and J genes are TRBV27 and TRBJ2-1; 8 bases are shared with TRBD2. The V gene end was trimmed by 10 bases and the J gene end by 2 bases; junction bases not matched to a gene: 22. There are 19 residues in the CDR3. CDR1 and CDR2 from the germline V gene are MNHEY and SMNVEV (reference sequence). The CDR3 is CAIRPYGLAGDLTYNEQFF. The CDR3 DNA follows: TGTGCCATCCGTCCGTACGGACTAGCCGGGGACTTAACCTACAATGAGCAGTTCTTC.

The CDR3 DNA follows: TGCGCCAGCAGTGAGCAGGTTAGCACTGAAGCTTTCTTT. Encoded protein: CASSEQVSTEAFF. The V gene is TRBV10-2, the J gene TRBJ1-1; D gene unclear. Germline CDR1 reads WSHSY; CDR2 reads SAAADI. V was trimmed by 2 bases and J by 4 bases, leaving 8 bases between them. This CDR3 is 13 amino acids long.

This sequence joins TRBV29-1 and TRBJ1-4; weak D call: TRBD1 (5 bases). Per the germline V gene, CDR1 is SQVTM and CDR2 is ANQGSEA. The CDR3 spans 13 residues. With 7 bases removed from V and 8 bases from J, the gap between germline ends came to 17 bases. The CDR3 is CSGRDQMNEKLFF. In nucleotides, the CDR3 is TGCAGCGGGCGGGACCAAATGAACGAAAAACTGTTTTTT.